This T cell receptor (beta chain) was recovered during a study of blood T cells in healthy people across ages. General observations from the study: Diversity of TCR beta correlated strongly with naive T cell percentage. Higher diversity and more naive CD4+ cells were features of long-lived donors, compared to aged donors.

PCR was performed a second time for roughly 7 to 11 cycles using a sample-barcoded 5' primer and a J-beta primer mix. Using its own MiXCR run on the 5' RACE reads, TCRdb lists one record per CDR3 protein. The sample shows about 1.6 million distinct CDR3 sequences, roughly 32% of them seen only once. The donors, healthy Caucasians from Russia, were aged roughly 6 to 90. The authors drew around 11 milliliters of peripheral blood from each donor. Germline CDR1 and CDR2: SGHTS and YDEGEE. The CDR3 spans 14 residues. This clonotype appeared once. Its antigen is unidentified. One end of the junction does not line up with germline, which may come from a read error.

This clonotype was obtained from a woman in her twenties or thirties in good health. This chain joins TRBV5-8 and TRBJ1-2, with TRBD1 matching over 7 bases. The sample was blood. The CDR3 here is CASSLRQGNYGCTF. CDR3 DNA: TGTGCCAGCAGCTTGCGACAGGGCAACTATGGCTGCACCTTC. The variable domain in full, with the rest retrieved from reference TRBV5-8 and TRBJ1-2, is EAGVTQSPTHLIKTRGQQATLRCSPISGHTSVYWYQQALGLGLQFLLWYDEGEERNRGNFPPRFSGRQFPNYSSELNVNALELEDSALYLCASSLRQGNYGCTFGSGTRLTVV.